Listed below are T cell receptor beta chains from one sample, sequenced in a study of identical twins. Via MiXCR, TCRdb re-called the 5' RACE reads, giving one row per CDR3 protein. This table has about 530,000 distinct CDR3 sequences, roughly 15% appearing once. These same records also appear under a second study, on yellow fever vaccine responses in identical twins.

The specimen was CD4+ T cells sorted from blood. All receptors come from a woman younger than 35 in good health. Both conserved end residues are part of each CDR3. Fields, in order: CDR3 protein, CDR3 DNA, J gene, D gene, clone size, V gene. D genes are given only for firm matches. Clone size is not always given. Where it is, it says once, few, many or a class for expanded clones.

CASSQPPWSYNSPLHF	TGTGCCAGCAGCCAACCCCCTTGGTCCTATAATTCACCCCTCCACTTT	TRBJ1-6	NA	NA	TRBV3-1
CASARSRGVYEQYF	TGTGCCAGCGCTAGGAGCAGGGGGGTCTACGAGCAGTACTTC	TRBJ2-7	NA	NA	TRBV11-2
CASSLGGTSFNEQFF	TGCGCCAGCAGCTTGGGGGGGACTAGCTTCAATGAGCAGTTCTTC	TRBJ2-1	TRBD2	NA	TRBV5-1
CAISESTGRTSGANVLTF	TGTGCCATCAGTGAGTCGACGGGACGGACCTCTGGGGCCAACGTCCTGACTTTC	TRBJ2-6	NA	NA	TRBV10-3
CASRPYDRDLGEQYF	TGCGCCAGCAGACCGTATGACAGGGACCTTGGCGAGCAGTACTTC	TRBJ2-7	TRBD1	few	TRBV5-1
CSARRLAGGPLRSDTQYF	TGCAGTGCTAGAAGACTAGCGGGGGGGCCTTTGAGGTCAGATACGCAGTATTTT	TRBJ2-3	TRBD2	NA	TRBV20-1
CAISLGHRASWYNEQFF	TGTGCCATCAGCTTGGGCCACCGGGCTAGCTGGTACAATGAGCAGTTCTTC	TRBJ2-1	NA	NA	TRBV12-3/TRBV12-4
CSANLAGLIYTDTQYF	TGCAGTGCTAATTTAGCGGGGCTAATATACACAGATACGCAGTATTTT	TRBJ2-3	TRBD2	NA	TRBV20-1
CASSLGEPQRSNTEAFF	TGTGCCAGCAGCTTGGGGGAACCACAACGATCGAACACTGAAGCTTTCTTT	TRBJ1-1	NA	NA	TRBV5-5
CASSQTWGNQPQHF	TGTGCCAGCAGCCAAACCTGGGGAAATCAGCCCCAGCATTTT	TRBJ1-5	NA	few	TRBV3-1
CSVEGQGAYEQYF	TGCAGCGTTGAAGGGCAGGGGGCGTACGAGCAGTACTTC	TRBJ2-7	TRBD1	NA	TRBV29-1
CASSFGQPGELFF	TGTGCCAGCAGCTTCGGACAGCCCGGGGAGCTGTTTTTT	TRBJ2-2	NA	few	TRBV7-6
CASSRNGAGGTEAFF	TGTGCCAGCAGCAGGAACGGGGCAGGGGGCACTGAAGCTTTCTTT	TRBJ1-1	TRBD1	NA	TRBV5-5
CASSYQGMNTEAFF	TGTGCCAGCAGTTACCAGGGAATGAACACTGAAGCTTTCTTT	TRBJ1-1	NA	NA	TRBV12-3/TRBV12-4
CASSQVDAEAFF	TGTGCCAGCAGCCAAGTGGACGCTGAAGCTTTCTTT	TRBJ1-1	NA	NA	TRBV3-1
CASSSYKRGPPRDEQFF	TGTGCCAGCAGCTCTTACAAGCGGGGACCCCCAAGGGATGAGCAGTTCTTC	TRBJ2-1	TRBD2	many	TRBV7-2
CASSGGGETQYF	TGTGCCAGCAGCGGGGGGGGAGAGACCCAGTACTTC	TRBJ2-5	TRBD2	few	TRBV27